These T cell receptor beta chains were read from a single sample in a study of CD8 T cells in Susac syndrome. TCRdb recomputed calls from the immunoSEQ multiplex PCR reads with MiXCR, one row per CDR3 protein. The sample shows more than 65,000 distinct CDR3 sequences, about 94% of them seen only once. Sequenced: CD8+ T cells from PBMCs. The source is a human donor with multiple sclerosis. The CDR3 runs from the conserved cysteine through the conserved F or W. The D gene is left open where the match is weak.

J: TRBJ2-7; V: TRBV5-6; D: TRBD2; DNA: TGTGCCAGCAGCTGGGGGCTAGCGGGGACCTCCTACGAGCAGTACTTC; CDR3: CASSWGLAGTSYEQYF
J: TRBJ1-6; V: TRBV7-9; D: TRBD1; DNA: TGTGCCAGCAGCCCCGGACAGGGGATCTCACCCCTCCACTTT; CDR3: CASSPGQGISPLHF
J: TRBJ2-1; V: TRBV7-7; D: NA; DNA: TGTGCCAGCAGCTTAAGTAGCATCAATGAGCAGTTCTTC; CDR3: CASSLSSINEQFF
J: TRBJ2-1; V: TRBV6-5; D: TRBD2; DNA: TGTGCCAGCAGTACTAGCGGGGGGGCCACCTACAATGAGCAGTTCTTC; CDR3: CASSTSGGATYNEQFF
J: TRBJ2-3; V: TRBV30; D: TRBD2; DNA: TGTGCCTGGAGTGTTCTAGCGGGGGAGGCAGATACGCAGTATTTT; CDR3: CAWSVLAGEADTQYF
J: TRBJ2-1; V: TRBV28; D: NA; DNA: TGTGCCAGCAGTTTGGTTTCCGCTCCCTACAATGAGCAGTTCTTC; CDR3: CASSLVSAPYNEQFF
J: TRBJ2-1; V: TRBV28; D: TRBD1; DNA: TGTGCCAGCAGTTTCACCCGGGACAGCTCCTACAATGAGCAGTTCTTC; CDR3: CASSFTRDSSYNEQFF
J: TRBJ2-1; V: TRBV29-1; D: NA; DNA: TGCAGCGTTGATAGCAGATCGAGCTCCTACAATGAGCAGTTCTTC; CDR3: CSVDSRSSSYNEQFF
J: TRBJ2-2; V: TRBV19; D: TRBD1; DNA: TGTGCCACCTCCCCGACAGGGCCCGGGGAGCTGTTTTTT; CDR3: CATSPTGPGELFF
J: TRBJ2-1; V: TRBV9; D: NA; DNA: TGTGCCAGCAGCGCCTCGCCGGGGCGGGGCAATGAGCAGTTCTTC; CDR3: CASSASPGRGNEQFF
J: TRBJ2-3; V: TRBV2; D: TRBD1; DNA: TGTGCCATGTCCGGGACAGGGCCGACAGATACGCAGTATTTT; CDR3: CAMSGTGPTDTQYF
J: TRBJ2-3; V: TRBV27; D: NA; DNA: TGTGCCAGCAGTTTGGAGGCAAGCACAGATACGCAGTATTTT; CDR3: CASSLEASTDTQYF
J: TRBJ1-5; V: TRBV19; D: TRBD1; DNA: TGTGCCACCGGACAGGGTTACAATCAGCCCCAGCATTTT; CDR3: CATGQGYNQPQHF
J: TRBJ1-1; V: TRBV6-2/TRBV6-3; D: NA; DNA: TGTGCCAGCAGTTACCCACAGGGATCGTGGCTAGAGGGGACTGAAGCTTTCTTT; CDR3: CASSYPQGSWLEGTEAFF
J: TRBJ1-3; V: TRBV4-3; D: NA; DNA: TGCGCCAGCAGCCAGGGTCCCCGGTCTACCATATATTTT; CDR3: CASSQGPRSTIYF
J: TRBJ2-7; V: TRBV29-1; D: TRBD1; DNA: TGCAGCGTTGAAGACGTCGGACAGGGAGGCTCCTACGAGCAGTACTTC; CDR3: CSVEDVGQGGSYEQYF
J: TRBJ1-2; V: TRBV12-3/TRBV12-4; D: NA; DNA: TGTGCCAGCAGCAACAGGTCTTCACGGCGTGGCTACACCTTC; CDR3: CASSNRSSRRGYTF